Presented here are 15 T cell receptor beta chains from one specimen sequenced in a study of blood T cells in healthy people across ages. Using a J-beta primer mix together with a sample-barcoded 5' primer, a second PCR was run for about 7 to 12 cycles. Each CDR3 protein is one row after TCRdb ran MiXCR on the 5' RACE reads. The data hold some 730,000 distinct CDR3 sequences, with over 20% observed a single time. The sequenced sample was blood. The receptor source for this set is a man aged 65 to 85 in good health.

The CDR3 sequence: CASSYFSGSTDTQYF. Here the CDR3 DNA reads TGTGCCAGCAGTTACTTTAGCGGAAGCACAGATACGCAGTATTTT. The rearrangement joins TRBV6-5 to TRBJ2-3, with a possible D match to TRBD2 (6 bases). Germline V gene lookup returns CDR1 MNHEY and CDR2 SVGAGI. This CDR3 has 15 residues. V shed 1 base and J shed 0 bases, with 8 bases lying between them.

This clonotype was counted only a few times. With a much larger clone just one base away, this may be a read error. The chain carries TRBV25-1 and TRBJ1-2; D is ambiguous. There are 15 residues in the CDR3. Germline V gives CDR1 MGHDK, CDR2 SYGVNS. CDR3 region: CASSEGQAGKNGHTF. CDR3 DNA sequence: TGTGCCAGCAGTGAAGGGCAGGCTGGGAAGAATGGCCACACCTTC.

In its sample, this clonotype was seen a few times. At one end, the junction sequence differs from germline, possibly due to a read error. The chain employs TRBV24-1 and TRBJ2-1; D call uncertain. This CDR3 is 14 amino acids long. Germline V gene sequence: CDR1 KGHDR, CDR2 SFDVKD. The DNA for the CDR3 is TGTGCCGCCAGTGATTTGACCGGGTACAATGAGCAGTTCTTC. Its translation: CAASDLTGYNEQFF.

This clonotype was observed at least ten times. This chain links TRBV29-1 with TRBJ2-2; the match to TRBD1 covers 7 bases. Germline V gene data show CDR1 as SQVTM and CDR2 as ANQGSEA. This CDR3 is 15 amino acids long. This chain's CDR3 is CSPGQLTVNTGELFF. Here the CDR3 DNA reads TGCAGTCCGGGACAGTTAACCGTTAACACCGGGGAGCTGTTTTTT.

The rearrangement joins TRBV15 to TRBJ1-2; D is ambiguous. Trimming took off 0 bases at V and 7 bases at J, with 9 bases between the two ends. The CDR3 is 13 amino acids. Germline CDR1 and CDR2: LNHNV and YYDKDF (reference sequence). In nucleotides, the CDR3 is TGTGCCACCAGCAGAGATTACGCCTCTGGCTACACCTTC. Protein product: CATSRDYASGYTF.

J is TRBJ2-3 and V is TRBV7-2, with TRBD2 matching 12 bases. Unmatched junction bases numbered 4, after V lost 5 bases and J lost 1 base. From germline, CDR1 is SGHTA and CDR2 FQGNSA. This CDR3 comprises 16 residues. CDR3 amino acids: CASSHGLAGRTDTQYF. As DNA, the CDR3 is TGTGCCAGCAGCCACGGACTAGCGGGACGCACAGATACGCAGTATTTT. The full variable domain, in which reference TRBV7-2 and TRBJ2-3 provide the parts outside the CDR3, is GAGVSQSPSNKVTEKGKDVELRCDPISGHTALYWYRQSLGQGLEFLIYFQGNSAPDKSGLPSDRFSAERTGGSVSTLTIQRTQQEDSAVYLCASSHGLAGRTDTQYFGPGTRLTVL.

This clonotype was seen at least ten times. The rearrangement joins TRBV15 to TRBJ1-1, with 8 bases identical to TRBD1. CDR3 size: 18 residues. The junction had 16 bases not matched to a gene; V was cut back by 3 bases and J by 4 bases. Per germline, CDR1 LNHNV and CDR2 YYDKDF (reference sequence). CDR3 DNA sequence: TGTGCCACCAGCAGCCTCCCAAGGGCAGGGGGCTTGGGCACTGAAGCTTTCTTT. Translated, it gives CATSSLPRAGGLGTEAFF.

This chain connects TRBV4-2 to TRBJ2-7; D is perhaps TRBD2 (5 bases). The CDR3 runs 14 residues. Trimming cost V 0 bases and J 6 bases, with 12 bases left between them. From germline, CDR1 is LGHNA and CDR2 YNFKEQ. CDR3 sequence (DNA): TGTGCCAGCAGCCAAGATAACCGGGAAAGCGAGCAGTACTTC. It encodes CASSQDNRESEQYF.

The rearrangement joins TRBV28 to TRBJ1-3, with a weak D call TRBD1 (5 bases). The V end was cut by 1 base, the J end by 8 bases, with 21 bases between. The CDR3 spans 17 residues. Germline CDR1 MDHEN, CDR2 SYDVKM. DNA for the CDR3: TGTGCCAGCAGTTTATTCGCCCCGGGAGGGGTTAGGGACACCATATATTTT. Amino acid sequence: CASSLFAPGGVRDTIYF.

This clonotype was seen repeatedly, ten times or more. The genes are TRBV12-3 or TRBV12-4 and TRBJ1-2, with TRBD1 identical over 7 bases. With 7 bases clipped from V and 5 bases from J, the junction kept 10 bases outside the gene matches. The CDR3 covers 14 residues. The CDR3: CASTLRGQRYGYTF. In DNA form, the CDR3 reads TGTGCCAGCACCCTTCGGGGACAGCGTTATGGCTACACCTTC.

The chain combines TRBV5-1 with TRBJ2-2, with D perhaps given as TRBD1 or TRBD2 (5 bases each). Germline CDR1 SGHRS, CDR2 YFSETQ. Between the trimmed V and J ends, which lost 3 bases and 5 bases, there was a span of 17 bases. The CDR3 is 16 amino acids. This CDR3 is CASSSFDSGRTGELFF. CDR3 DNA: TGCGCCAGCAGCTCCTTTGACAGCGGTCGGACCGGGGAGCTGTTTTTT.

The rearrangement joins TRBV12-3 or TRBV12-4 to TRBJ1-2; 10 bases map to TRBD1. V lost 1 base, J lost 8 bases, and 7 bases stayed unmatched. CDR3 length: 15 residues. CDR3 in amino acids: CASSLVLGTGDGYTF. The CDR3 nucleotides are TGTGCCAGCAGTTTAGTTCTTGGGACAGGGGACGGCTACACCTTC.

The chain couples TRBV10-3 to TRBJ2-7, with 10 nucleotides matching TRBD1. The V segment lost 6 bases and the J segment 0 bases; nucleotides outside the gene matches: 8. The CDR3 covers 16 residues. Germline loops: CDR1 ENHRY, CDR2 SYGVKD. DNA of the CDR3: TGTGCCATCAGGCCGGGACAGGGGACCCACTCCTACGAGCAGTACTTC. Translating gives CAIRPGQGTHSYEQYF.

This clonotype was found a few times. The chain carries TRBV12-3 or TRBV12-4 and TRBJ2-2; 14 bases map to TRBD2. This CDR3 region has 16 residues. The V gene end was trimmed by 5 bases and the J gene end by 6 bases; junction bases not matched to a gene: 5. Here the CDR3 reads CASSPRLAGGPGELFF. The DNA of the CDR3 is TGTGCCAGCAGTCCAAGACTAGCGGGAGGGCCCGGGGAGCTGTTTTTT.

The chain couples TRBV7-3 to TRBJ2-5, with D possibly being TRBD1 (6 bases). V was trimmed by 5 bases and J by 4 bases, leaving 17 bases between them. The CDR3 spans 15 residues. Germline V CDR1 and CDR2: SGHTA, FQGTGA. CDR3 bases: TGTGCCAGCAGCCAGACAGGATCCGAAGGAGAGACCCAGTACTTC. Translation: CASSQTGSEGETQYF.